This is a list of T cell receptor beta chains from one sample in a study of Ad26.COV2.S vaccination and SARS-CoV-2 variants. Generated by immunoSEQ multiplex PCR, the TCRdb table keeps only in-frame clones and is missing some. The sample holds roughly 400,000 clones, around 89% seen once. The input for sequencing was peripheral blood, taken in a trial of Ad26.COV2.S vaccine versus placebo. All receptors derive from a person aged 18 to 59 who received the Ad26.COV2.S COVID-19 vaccine or a placebo. CDR3s include the opening cysteine and the closing phenylalanine or tryptophan. A D gene is named only where the DNA matches it firmly. Clone size appears in some rows only: once, few, many, or a class for an expanded clone.

J: TRBJ2-1; V: TRBV5-1; size: .; D: TRBD1; CDR3: CASSPQGAGEQFF; DNA: TGCGCCAGCAGCCCTCAGGGGGCCGGTGAGCAGTTCTTC
J: TRBJ2-7; V: TRBV6-5; size: .; D: .; CDR3: CASNQGLSYEQYF; DNA: TGTGCCAGCAATCAGGGGCTAAGCTACGAGCAGTACTTC
J: TRBJ2-1; V: TRBV28; size: .; D: .; CDR3: CASSQTGRKEQFF; DNA: TGTGCCAGCAGTCAGACAGGTCGAAAGGAGCAGTTCTTC
J: TRBJ2-7; V: TRBV6-1; size: .; D: TRBD2; CDR3: CASSETAGGAREQYF; DNA: TGTGCCAGCAGTGAAACTGCGGGAGGGGCCCGGGAGCAGTACTTC
J: TRBJ2-2; V: TRBV7-8; size: .; D: TRBD2; CDR3: CASSRTSRNTGELFF; DNA: TGTGCCAGCAGCCGGACTAGCAGGAACACCGGGGAGCTGTTTTTT
J: TRBJ2-1; V: TRBV28; size: .; D: .; CDR3: CASSLWAGAGYNEQFF; DNA: TGTGCCAGCAGTTTATGGGCAGGGGCAGGGTACAATGAGCAGTTCTTC
J: TRBJ1-5; V: TRBV6-6; size: few; D: .; CDR3: CASSYDQTRPQHF; DNA: TGTGCCAGCAGTTACGATCAGACCCGGCCCCAGCATTTT
J: TRBJ1-6; V: TRBV7-2; size: once; D: TRBD1; CDR3: CASGPWDSPNSPLHF; DNA: TGTGCCAGCGGGCCCTGGGACAGTCCCAATTCACCCCTCCACTTT
J: TRBJ1-1; V: TRBV9; size: .; D: .; CDR3: CASSPGGSGTEAFF; DNA: TGTGCCAGCAGCCCCGGTGGCTCGGGCACTGAAGCTTTCTTT
J: TRBJ2-1; V: TRBV28; size: .; D: TRBD2; CDR3: CASSYPTSGTANEQFF; DNA: TGTGCCAGCAGTTACCCCACTAGCGGTACGGCCAATGAGCAGTTCTTC
J: TRBJ1-3; V: TRBV5-5; size: .; D: .; CDR3: CASSSSDLSSGNTIYF; DNA: TGTGCCAGCAGCTCATCGGACTTGAGCTCTGGAAACACCATATATTTT
J: TRBJ2-2; V: TRBV9; size: .; D: TRBD1; CDR3: CASSVQGAPVGELFF; DNA: TGTGCCAGCAGCGTCCAGGGGGCGCCTGTCGGGGAGCTGTTTTTT
J: TRBJ2-7; V: TRBV7-2; size: few; D: TRBD1; CDR3: CASSRDRVREQYF; DNA: TGTGCCAGCAGCCGGGACAGGGTGAGGGAGCAGTACTTC
J: TRBJ2-7; V: TRBV7-2; size: .; D: TRBD2; CDR3: CASSLGLAGVYEQYF; DNA: TGTGCCAGCAGCCTCGGACTAGCGGGAGTCTACGAGCAGTACTTC
J: TRBJ1-6; V: TRBV19; size: .; D: .; CDR3: CASSIGGDSPLHF; DNA: TGTGCCAGTAGTATCGGAGGGGACTCACCCCTCCACTTT
J: TRBJ2-4; V: TRBV3-1/TRBV3-2; size: .; D: .; CDR3: CASSATGSPKNIQYF; DNA: TGTGCCAGCAGCGCAACAGGTAGCCCCAAAAACATTCAGTACTTC
J: TRBJ2-5; V: TRBV10-3; size: .; D: .; CDR3: CAISESQVQETQYF; DNA: TGTGCCATCAGTGAGTCACAGGTACAAGAGACCCAGTACTTC
J: TRBJ2-5; V: TRBV6-5; size: .; D: .; CDR3: CASKEGAKTQYF; DNA: TGTGCCAGCAAGGAGGGGGCAAAGACCCAGTACTTC
J: TRBJ1-2; V: TRBV5-1; size: .; D: .; CDR3: CASSSGTVLPSGYTF; DNA: TGCGCCAGCAGCTCCGGGACGGTCCTTCCATCGGGCTACACCTTC
J: TRBJ2-3; V: TRBV4-2; size: .; D: TRBD2; CDR3: CASSPLAGGLTDTQYF; DNA: TGTGCCAGCAGCCCCCTGGCGGGAGGGCTCACAGATACGCAGTATTTT
J: TRBJ2-5; V: TRBV28; size: few; D: TRBD1; CDR3: CASSRTGEETQYF; DNA: TGTGCCAGCAGTCGGACAGGGGAAGAGACCCAGTACTTC
J: TRBJ2-7; V: TRBV7-9; size: .; D: .; CDR3: CASSRVGGEQYF; DNA: TGTGCCAGCAGCCGTGTAGGTGGGGAGCAGTACTTC